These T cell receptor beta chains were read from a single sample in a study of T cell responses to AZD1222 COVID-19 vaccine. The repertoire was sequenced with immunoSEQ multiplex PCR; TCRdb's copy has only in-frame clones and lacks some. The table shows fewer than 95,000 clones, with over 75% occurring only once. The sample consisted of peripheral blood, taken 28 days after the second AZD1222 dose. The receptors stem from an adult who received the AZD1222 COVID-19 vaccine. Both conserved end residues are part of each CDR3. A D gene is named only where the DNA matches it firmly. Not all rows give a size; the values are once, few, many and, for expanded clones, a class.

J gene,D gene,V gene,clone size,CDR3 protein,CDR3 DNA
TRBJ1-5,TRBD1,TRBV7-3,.,CASSPTGVGQPQHF,TGTGCCAGCAGTCCGACAGGGGTCGGTCAGCCCCAGCATTTT
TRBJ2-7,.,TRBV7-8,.,CASSLDVQAWREQYF,TGTGCCAGCAGCTTAGATGTACAGGCTTGGCGCGAGCAGTACTTC
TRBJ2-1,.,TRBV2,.,CASSGNNEQFF,TGTGCCAGCAGCGGAAACAATGAGCAGTTCTTC
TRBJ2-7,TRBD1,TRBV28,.,CASRPRQGFPFEQYF,TGTGCCAGCAGACCTCGACAGGGATTTCCGTTCGAGCAGTACTTC
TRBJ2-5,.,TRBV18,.,CASSRGVQETQYF,TGTGCCAGCTCCCGAGGGGTTCAAGAGACCCAGTACTTC
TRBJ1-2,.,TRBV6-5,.,CASSSSWENYGYTF,TGTGCCAGCAGTAGCTCATGGGAGAACTATGGCTACACCTTC
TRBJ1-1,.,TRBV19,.,CASRENRNTEAFF,TGTGCCAGTAGAGAAAACAGGAACACTGAAGCTTTCTTT
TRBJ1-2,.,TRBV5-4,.,CASSYLQGYTF,TGTGCCAGCAGCTATCTTCAGGGCTACACCTTC
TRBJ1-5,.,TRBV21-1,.,CASSKDRVRQPQHF,TGTGCCAGCAGCAAAGACCGGGTTCGACAGCCCCAGCATTTT
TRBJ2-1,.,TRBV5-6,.,CASSLGGEQFF,TGTGCCAGCAGCCTAGGTGGTGAGCAGTTCTTC
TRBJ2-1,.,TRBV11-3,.,CASSPTRGPGNEQFF,TGTGCCAGCAGCCCGACCAGGGGCCCGGGGAATGAGCAGTTCTTC
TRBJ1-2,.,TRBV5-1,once,CASSPQPINYGYTF,TGCGCCAGCAGTCCACAGCCTATTAACTATGGCTACACCTTC
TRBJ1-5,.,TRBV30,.,CAWSALVGGNQPQHF,TGTGCCTGGAGTGCGCTTGTCGGGGGCAATCAGCCCCAGCATTTT
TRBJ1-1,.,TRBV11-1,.,CASSPQAHLNTEAFF,TGTGCCAGCAGCCCCCAGGCACATCTGAACACTGAAGCTTTCTTT
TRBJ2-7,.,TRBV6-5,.,CASSRPQVQMNEQYF,TGTGCCAGCAGTCGCCCACAGGTCCAAATGAACGAGCAGTACTTC
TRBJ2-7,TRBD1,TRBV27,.,CASSPGQGPNEQYF,TGTGCCAGCAGTCCGGGACAGGGCCCAAACGAGCAGTACTTC
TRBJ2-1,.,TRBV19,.,CASSANGVYNEQFF,TGTGCCAGTAGTGCAAACGGGGTCTACAATGAGCAGTTCTTC
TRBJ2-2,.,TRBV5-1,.,CASSSKLANTGELFF,TGCGCCAGCAGCTCAAAGTTAGCGAACACCGGGGAGCTGTTTTTT
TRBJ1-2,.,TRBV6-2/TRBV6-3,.,CASSPQANYGYTF,TGTGCCAGCAGTCCACAGGCTAACTATGGCTACACCTTC
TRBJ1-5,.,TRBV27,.,CASSLSGGGNQPQHF,TGTGCCAGCAGTTTATCGGGGGGCGGCAATCAGCCCCAGCATTTT
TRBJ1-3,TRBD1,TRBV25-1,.,CASIGAGQGRIGNTIYF,TGTGCCAGCATAGGGGCCGGACAGGGAAGAATTGGAAACACCATATATTTT
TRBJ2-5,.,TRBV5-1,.,CASSLETVETQYF,TGCGCCAGCAGCTTGGAGACAGTAGAGACCCAGTACTTC
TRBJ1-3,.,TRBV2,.,CASKLQGSGNTIYF,TGTGCCAGCAAGTTACAGGGTTCGGGAAACACCATATATTTT
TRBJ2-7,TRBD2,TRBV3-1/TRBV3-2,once,CASRPSGGAYEQYF,TGTGCCAGCAGACCTAGCGGGGGTGCCTACGAGCAGTACTTC
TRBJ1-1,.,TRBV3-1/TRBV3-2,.,CASSSRTGNTEAFF,TGTGCCAGCAGCTCGCGGACTGGGAACACTGAAGCTTTCTTT
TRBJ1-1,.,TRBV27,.,CASSSPAAGVNTEAFF,TGTGCCAGCAGTTCCCCGGCGGCAGGCGTTAACACTGAAGCTTTCTTT
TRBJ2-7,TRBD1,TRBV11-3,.,CASSPRPGTASYEQYF,TGTGCCAGCAGCCCACGGCCCGGGACAGCCTCCTACGAGCAGTACTTC
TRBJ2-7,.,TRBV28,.,CASSLVQVREQYF,TGTGCCAGCAGTTTGGTACAGGTCAGGGAGCAGTACTTC
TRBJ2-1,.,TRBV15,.,CATSRIGSYNEQFF,TGTGCCACCAGCAGAATTGGTTCCTACAATGAGCAGTTCTTC
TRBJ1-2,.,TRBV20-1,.,CSARVNGYTF,TGCAGTGCTAGAGTAAATGGCTACACCTTC
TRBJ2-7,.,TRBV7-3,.,CASSFDPGYEQYF,TGTGCCAGCAGCTTTGATCCCGGCTACGAGCAGTACTTC
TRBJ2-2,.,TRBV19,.,CASTGPPLGTGELFF,TGTGCCAGTACGGGGCCCCCTTTGGGGACCGGGGAGCTGTTTTTT
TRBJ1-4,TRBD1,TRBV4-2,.,CASSQDPGTGSEKLFF,TGTGCCAGCAGCCAAGATCCCGGGACAGGGAGTGAAAAACTGTTTTTT
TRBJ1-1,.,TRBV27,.,CASKRGLVTEAFF,TGTGCCAGCAAGCGGGGCTTGGTCACTGAAGCTTTCTTT
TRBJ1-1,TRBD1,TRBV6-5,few,CASTKDRARTEAFF,TGTGCCAGCACCAAGGACAGGGCACGAACTGAAGCTTTCTTT
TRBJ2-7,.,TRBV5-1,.,CASSLSPLASYEQYF,TGCGCCAGCAGCTTGTCGCCCCTGGCCTCCTACGAGCAGTACTTC
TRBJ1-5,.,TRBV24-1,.,CATSDGQYSNQPQHF,TGTGCCACCAGTGATGGACAGTATAGCAATCAGCCCCAGCATTTT
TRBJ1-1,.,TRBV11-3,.,CASSRDRMNTEAFF,TGTGCCAGCAGCCGTGACAGGATGAACACTGAAGCTTTCTTT
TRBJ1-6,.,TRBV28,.,CASSRRQNSPLHF,TGTGCCAGCAGTAGAAGGCAGAATTCACCCCTCCACTTT
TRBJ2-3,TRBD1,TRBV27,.,CASSFRQGRTDTQYF,TGTGCCAGCAGTTTCAGACAGGGAAGGACAGATACGCAGTATTTT
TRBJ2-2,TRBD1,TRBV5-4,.,CASSGKTGADGELFF,TGTGCCAGCAGCGGAAAGACAGGGGCGGACGGGGAGCTGTTTTTT
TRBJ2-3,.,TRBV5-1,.,CASSVARTYGTDTQYF,TGCGCCAGCAGCGTAGCTAGGACGTACGGCACAGATACGCAGTATTTT
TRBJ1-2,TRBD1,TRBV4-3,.,CASSQYRGDYGYTF,TGCGCCAGCAGCCAATACAGGGGGGACTATGGCTACACCTTC
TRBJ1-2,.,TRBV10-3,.,CAISQSNYGYTF,TGTGCCATCAGCCAGTCTAACTATGGCTACACCTTC
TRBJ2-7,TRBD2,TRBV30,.,CAYLPGGVRDEQYF,TGTGCCTACCTCCCCGGGGGGGTCCGGGACGAGCAGTACTTC